The rows below give T cell receptor beta chains drawn from one sample of a study of identical twins. TCRdb itself ran the 5' RACE reads through MiXCR, one entry per CDR3 protein. Seen here are around 1.7 million distinct CDR3 sequences, 32% observed once, and the top ten hold around 0.25%. The sample was cord blood. The origin of the receptors is a newborn girl in good health. Each CDR3 is given with its conserved first and last residue. D genes are given only for firm matches. The size of a clone is reported for some rows only, either as once, few or many, or as a class for expanded clones.

>TRBJ1-2|TRBV13|.|.
TGTGCCAGCAGCTGGCAGGGACATGGCTACACCTTC
CASSWQGHGYTF
>TRBJ1-4|TRBV28|.|.
TGTGCCAGCAAATCGACAGTTGAAAAACTGTTTTTT
CASKSTVEKLFF
>TRBJ2-7|TRBV19|.|.
TGTGCCAGTAGTTGGGGGACCGGGACTTCCTACGAGCAGTACTTC
CASSWGTGTSYEQYF
>TRBJ2-1|TRBV10-3|.|few
TGTGCCTTGTGCGAGTCCAACTACAATGAGCAGTTCTTC
CALCESNYNEQFF
>TRBJ1-2|TRBV2|.|few
TGTGCCAGCGTCGAAAAGGGGCGGGGGTATGGCTACACCTTC
CASVEKGRGYGYTF
>TRBJ2-3|TRBV27|.|few
TGTGCCAGCACCCCTTACCGAGCAGCCATCACAGATACGCAGTATTTT
CASTPYRAAITDTQYF
>TRBJ2-1|TRBV2|TRBD2|few
TGTGCCAGCAGAGATGGACTAGCGGGGGGTTTCAATGAGCAGTTCTTC
CASRDGLAGGFNEQFF
>TRBJ2-1|TRBV7-2|TRBD2|.
TGTGCCAGCAGCTTATTCATGCCGCTAGCGGGGGGGTACAATGAGCAGTTCTTC
CASSLFMPLAGGYNEQFF
>TRBJ1-4|TRBV2|TRBD1|.
TGTGCCAGCAGCGGACAGGGGAGGCCTAATGAAAAACTGTTTTTT
CASSGQGRPNEKLFF
>TRBJ2-1|TRBV3-1|.|.
TGTGCCAGCAGCCAAGATGTTGTTGGAGGGAACAATGAGCAGTTCTTC
CASSQDVVGGNNEQFF
>TRBJ1-2|TRBV25-1|TRBD1|few
TGTGCCAGCAGTGATCAGGGGGCCGGATATGGCTACACCTTC
CASSDQGAGYGYTF
>TRBJ1-2|TRBV28|.|few
TGTGCCAGCAGGTTTCTGGGCTACACCTTC
CASRFLGYTF
>TRBJ2-7|TRBV7-2|TRBD2|few
TGTGCCAGCAGTCCGGGACTAGCGGGCGGAATCTACGAGCAGTACTTC
CASSPGLAGGIYEQYF
>TRBJ2-3|TRBV2|.|.
TGTGCCAGCAGTGAGGTACATACGCAGTATTTT
CASSEVHTQYF
>TRBJ2-1|TRBV3-1|.|.
TGTGCCAGCAGCCAAGATCTTGGCGGGGCCTACAATGAGCAGTTCTTC
CASSQDLGGAYNEQFF
>TRBJ2-3|TRBV5-1|.|many
TGCGCCAGCAGCCTGTCCTTCACAGATACGCAGTATTTT
CASSLSFTDTQYF
>TRBJ1-5|TRBV20-1|.|.
TGCAGTGCTAGGGGGGGAACGGGTCAGCCCCAGCATTTT
CSARGGTGQPQHF
>TRBJ1-6|TRBV2|TRBD1|.
TGTGCCAGCAGGATGACAGGGTCGGGTAATTCACCCCTCCACTTT
CASRMTGSGNSPLHF
>TRBJ2-2|TRBV6-6|TRBD1|.
TGTGCCAGCAACAGGGGGACCGGGGAGCTGTTTTTT
CASNRGTGELFF
>TRBJ2-1|TRBV20-1|.|few
TGCAGTGCTAGAGGGGGAACAGTCTACAATGAGCAGTTCTTC
CSARGGTVYNEQFF
>TRBJ2-7|TRBV12-3/TRBV12-4|.|few
TGTGCCAGCAGTTTAGCGGGAGGGGGGTCTCGAGAGCAGTACTTC
CASSLAGGGSREQYF
>TRBJ1-5|TRBV7-9|.|many
TGTGCCAGCAGCTTAGCGGGTCAGCCCCAGCATTTT
CASSLAGQPQHF
>TRBJ2-3|TRBV15|TRBD1|.
TGTGCCACCAGCAGAGGGGACAGGGGGCGAAGGGTGGATACGCAGTATTTT
CATSRGDRGRRVDTQYF
>TRBJ2-1|TRBV21-1|.|few
TGTGCCAGCAGCAAAGTCTTCCAGCGGGGGGCTAATGAGCAGTTCTTC
CASSKVFQRGANEQFF
>TRBJ2-7|TRBV7-2|.|.
TGTGCCAGCAGCTTAGTTGCAGGGTTAGTTTCCGAGAATGAGCAGTACTTC
CASSLVAGLVSENEQYF
>TRBJ1-6|TRBV10-3|.|once
TGTGCCATCAACGAACGGGGGAATTCACCCCTCCACTTT
CAINERGNSPLHF
>TRBJ2-7|TRBV29-1|TRBD2|few
TGCAGCGTTGAGAGGTCCACTAGCGGGGGCCCTTCGAAGGGGCAGTACTTC
CSVERSTSGGPSKGQYF
>TRBJ2-1|TRBV20-1|.|.
TGCAGGGGAGGACTGGGCAATGAGCAGTTCTTC
CRGGLGNEQFF
>TRBJ2-7|TRBV27|TRBD2|few
TGTGCCAGCAGTTTAAGGGCTAGCGGGGGCATCTACGAGCAGTACTTC
CASSLRASGGIYEQYF
>TRBJ2-1|TRBV10-3|.|few
TGTGCCATCAGTGAGTCGTCGGCGACGAGCTCCTACAATGAGCAGTTCTTC
CAISESSATSSYNEQFF
>TRBJ1-6|TRBV4-1|TRBD1|many
TGCGCCAGCAGCCAAGATCCGGGACAGAATTCACCCCTCCACTTT
CASSQDPGQNSPLHF
>TRBJ2-1|TRBV5-1|TRBD2|few
TGCGCCGGCGGACTAGCCTTAACCTACAATGAGCAGTTCTTC
CAGGLALTYNEQFF
>TRBJ2-7|TRBV2|.|.
TGTGCCAGCAGCCGAGGGGGACCACGTAATGTGGAGCAGTACTTC
CASSRGGPRNVEQYF
>TRBJ2-5|TRBV27|.|few
TGTGCCAGCAGTTTTAAAATGCGTGGGACCCAGTACTTC
CASSFKMRGTQYF
>TRBJ2-1|TRBV3-1|TRBD2|.
TGTGCCAGCAGCACCGGGACTAGCCGCAATGAGCAGTTCTTC
CASSTGTSRNEQFF
>TRBJ2-7|TRBV5-1|.|.
TGCGCCAGCAGCTTCCATGTTATATCCACAGGGTCCTACGAGCAGTACTTC
CASSFHVISTGSYEQYF
>TRBJ2-5|TRBV4-1|.|.
TGCGCCAGCAGCCAAGAAAGGACTGAGCAGTACTTC
CASSQERTEQYF
>TRBJ1-5|TRBV20-1|.|few
TGCAGTGCTAGAGATCCTGGGCGGCGGACCTATAGCAATCAGCCCCAGCATTTT
CSARDPGRRTYSNQPQHF
>TRBJ1-1|TRBV12-3/TRBV12-4|TRBD1|.
TGTGCCAGCAGTTCGGGACAGGAGGCTGAAGCTTTCTTT
CASSSGQEAEAFF
>TRBJ2-4|TRBV7-2|.|many
TGTGCCAGCAGCTTAGATTGGGGACTAGCCAAAAACATTCAGTACTTC
CASSLDWGLAKNIQYF